The present T cell receptor (beta chain) was sequenced within a study of T cells after yellow fever vaccination. A universal primer site and UMIs were added as TCR cDNA was made by 5'RACE template switching. TCRdb independently ran MiXCR on the 5' RACE reads; one entry per CDR3 protein. The repertoire holds about 340,000 distinct CDR3 sequences, around 12% seen once, with around 3% in the top ten. The CDR3 contains 16 residues. V was pared by 0 bases and J by 3 bases, with 7 bases of the junction left unmatched. Germline-derived CDR1 and CDR2 are LGHNA and YNFKEQ. This clonotype has more than one count but fewer than ten.

Sample: CD4+ T cells sorted from PBMCs, taken 15 days after the yellow fever booster vaccination. This TCR derives from a man aged 18-30 years who received the YFV17D yellow fever vaccine. The chain has TRBV4-2 and TRBJ2-5, with 7 bases fitting TRBD2. The CDR3 region has the DNA TGTGCCAGCAGCCAAGAGGAGGAAAGCGGGGAAGAGACCCAGTACTTC. It yields the protein CASSQEEESGEETQYF.